The rows below give T cell receptor beta chains drawn from one sample of a study of blood T cell repertoires in COVID-19. TCRdb keeps only in-frame clones here, not all; method: immunoSEQ multiplex PCR. The repertoire consists of about 39,000 clones, with roughly 85% occurring once and the leading ten covering over 3.5%. Sequencing input: peripheral blood. The receptors stem from a man aged 55 to 70 with acute or convalescent COVID-19. Each CDR3 is given with its conserved first and last residue. D genes are given only for firm matches.

-	TRBJ1-5	15	TRBV4-1	CASSQGWGGTQPQHF
-	TRBJ2-1	17	TRBV3-1/TRBV3-2	CASSQGSFLRQVNEQFF
-	TRBJ1-6	14	TRBV28	CASSLRGYNSPLHF
-	TRBJ1-1	17	TRBV2	CASSWTAPFLLNTEAFF
TRBD1	TRBJ1-5	15	TRBV27	CASSSQTGYSQPQHF
TRBD1	TRBJ1-1	17	TRBV28	CASSDTVRDRPNTEAFF
-	TRBJ1-3	15	TRBV10-3	CAAGPVGAIGNTIYF
TRBD1	TRBJ1-2	14	TRBV5-6	CASIQGALNYGYTF
TRBD1	TRBJ1-5	14	TRBV30	CAWNDRGGNQPQHF
TRBD2	TRBJ2-3	16	TRBV9	CASSPPGLAGTDTQYF
TRBD2	TRBJ2-5	15	TRBV30	CAWASGGARQETQYF
-	TRBJ2-5	16	TRBV18	CASSPRAGRGQETQYF
TRBD1	TRBJ1-5	16	TRBV3-1/TRBV3-2	CASSQELGQGDQPQHF
-	TRBJ2-1	12	TRBV2	CASRRDSPEQFF
-	TRBJ2-7	15	TRBV14	CASSMTHVGAYEQYF
-	TRBJ2-1	16	TRBV9	CASSALGQGFTMKQFF
TRBD2	TRBJ2-1	17	TRBV24-1	CATSDPGSGRTYNEQFF
-	TRBJ2-1	15	TRBV25-1	CASSEQGLAYNEQFF
TRBD2	TRBJ2-5	14	TRBV2	CASSDSVGRGTQYF
-	TRBJ1-2	14	TRBV7-9	CASGPAVSPYGYTF
TRBD2	TRBJ2-3	14	TRBV30	CAWKSGRGADTQYF
TRBD2	TRBJ2-5	17	TRBV7-2	CASSLVGLAGGRETQYF
-	TRBJ2-1	12	TRBV30	CAWAETSGRQFF
-	TRBJ2-7	15	TRBV30	CAWSLRHQGFYEQYF
TRBD2	TRBJ2-7	14	TRBV7-2	CASSLETSGYEQYF
-	TRBJ1-2	19	TRBV28	CASSFYGGGTQLANYGYTF
-	TRBJ1-1	15	TRBV6-1	CASSEGGGRITEAFF
-	TRBJ2-3	13	TRBV7-8	CASSRRDTDTQYF
-	TRBJ1-4	14	TRBV5-6	CASSPETGLGKLFF
-	TRBJ2-3	15	TRBV6-1	CASSEIGQSTDTQYF
TRBD2	TRBJ2-3	17	TRBV19	CASRAPRLAASTDTQYF
-	TRBJ1-2	13	TRBV19	CASSPQAGYGYTF
TRBD1	TRBJ2-2	18	TRBV12-5	CASGLVIAAGGNTGELFF
-	TRBJ2-1	14	TRBV6-5	CASSYSTEGNEQFF
-	TRBJ2-5	15	TRBV4-3	CASSQEGLAGETQYF
TRBD1	TRBJ1-3	15	TRBV29-1	CSVSQTGSSGNTIYF
-	TRBJ2-2	15	TRBV18	CASSPRQDNTGELFF
-	TRBJ2-1	14	TRBV7-2	CASSPGGSYNEQFF
TRBD1	TRBJ1-1	13	TRBV5-1	CASSWDSRTEAFF
-	TRBJ2-7	12	TRBV5-1	CASSAGLHEQYF
-	TRBJ1-3	15	TRBV10-3	CAISGAASSGNTIYF
-	TRBJ2-3	15	TRBV28	CASSLLAASTDTQYF
TRBD1	TRBJ1-3	17	TRBV30	CAWRRVDRGNSGNTIYF
TRBD1	TRBJ1-3	17	TRBV28	CASRRPGQGDSGNTIYF
-	TRBJ2-7	14	TRBV7-8	CASSPLGRGREQYF
TRBD1	TRBJ1-5	15	TRBV28	CASSSGSGGGQPQHF
-	TRBJ1-2	13	TRBV12-3/TRBV12-4	CASSPPGLDGYTF
TRBD2	TRBJ2-1	14	TRBV19	CASSTTSGWSEQFF